The entry below describes one TCR beta chain. Its matching antigen is unknown. The sample originates from a study of PD-1 blockade in mismatch repair-deficient tumors. Across the study: Enrolled about 2013-2017, patients had progressing, pretreated mismatch repair-deficient cancers of about a dozen types. Study observations and caveats: Rapid post-treatment expansion, then contraction, generally preceding radiologic response, marked tumor-resident clones.

Three pembrolizumab responders had their TCRs sequenced. Sequenced by immunoSEQ multiplex PCR; TCRdb stores in-frame clones only, minus some. The sample lists some 130,000 clones, approximately 91% occurring once. The CDR3 covers 16 residues. After removal of 0 bases from V and 10 bases from J, the junction contained 9 bases not matched to a gene. Germline V lookup: CDR1 LGHNA, CDR2 YSLEER. The clonotype comes from an adult with mismatch repair-deficient cancer. The material was peripheral blood, obtained approximately 73 weeks after starting pembrolizumab. The chain is built from TRBV4-3 and TRBJ2-1, with 10 nucleotides matching TRBD2. The CDR3 sequence: CASSQEVASGSAEQFF. CDR3 bases: TGCGCCAGCAGCCAAGAGGTGGCTAGCGGGAGTGCGGAGCAGTTCTTC.